These 19 T cell receptor beta chains were all obtained from the same sample, sequenced in a study of T cell responses to AZD1222 COVID-19 vaccine. Assay: immunoSEQ multiplex PCR; the TCRdb copy retains only in-frame clones and omits some. The data contain some 16,000 clones, about four fifths of them singletons. The sequencing used peripheral blood, collected 28 days after the second AZD1222 dose. These receptors all come from an adult who received the AZD1222 COVID-19 vaccine.

The rearrangement joins TRBV6-5 to TRBJ2-5; D remains ambiguous. Trimming pared 6 bases from V and 1 base from J, leaving 15 bases between. Germline V gene lookup returns CDR1 MNHEY and CDR2 SVGAGI. The CDR3 consists of 15 residues. The DNA of the CDR3 is TGTGCCAGCAGGCTCGTGGAAGGCCCCCAAGAGACCCAGTACTTC. Translation: CASRLVEGPQETQYF.

The J gene is TRBJ1-2, the V gene TRBV27; the match to TRBD1 covers 10 bases. The CDR3 sequence is 14 residues long. The J segment lost 1 base and the V segment lost 8 bases, leaving 4 bases of the junction unmatched. Germline assignment: CDR1 MNHEY and CDR2 SMNVEV (reference sequence). For the CDR3, the DNA is TGTGCCAGCTGGGGGACAGGGGTTAACTATGGCTACACCTTC. This encodes CASWGTGVNYGYTF.

The chain uses TRBV30 and TRBJ2-7; no definite D call. CDR1 and CDR2 from the germline V gene are GTSNPN and SVGIG (reference sequence). CDR3 length equals 10 residues. V gave up 2 bases and J gave up 3 bases, with 2 bases separating them. The CDR3 region is CAWSLYEQYF. The DNA for the CDR3 is TGTGCCTGGAGTCTCTACGAGCAGTACTTC.

This chain joins TRBV9 and TRBJ2-7; TRBD1 matches at 11 bases. The CDR3 covers 19 residues. J gave up 0 bases and V 5 bases, and 16 bases lay outside the gene matches. Germline V gives CDR1 SGDLS, CDR2 YYNGEE. Here the CDR3 DNA reads TGTGCCAGCAGTATACCGGGACAGGGGGTCACCAGGAGCTCCTACGAGCAGTACTTC. Its translation: CASSIPGQGVTRSSYEQYF.

V usage is TRBV24-1 and J usage is TRBJ2-3; D gene uncertain. The V gene's germline CDR1 is KGHDR and CDR2 SFDVKD. The germline V and J ends were trimmed by 6 bases and 0 bases, with 3 bases remaining between them. The CDR3 has 12 amino acids. DNA for the CDR3: TGTGCCACCAGTTCTAGCACAGATACGCAGTATTTT. It yields the protein CATSSSTDTQYF.

The genes are TRBV7-2 and TRBJ2-2; 8 bases match TRBD2. The J segment lost 2 bases and the V segment lost 0 bases, leaving 2 bases of the junction unmatched. This CDR3 contains 16 residues. Looked up from germline, CDR1 is SGHTA and CDR2 is FQGNSA. For the CDR3, the DNA is TGTGCCAGCAGCTTAGCCAGCGGGGGAAACACCGGGGAGCTGTTTTTT. Translated, it gives CASSLASGGNTGELFF.

The rearrangement links TRBV7-9 to TRBJ2-1; 7 nucleotides line up with TRBD2. CDR3 length equals 14 residues. The germline CDR1 and CDR2 sequences are SEHNR and FQNEAQ (reference sequence). V shed 7 bases and J 5 bases; nucleotides not matched to a gene: 8. CDR3 nucleotide sequence: TGTGCCAGCAAGACCGGGACTATTGACAATGAGCAGTTCTTC. It codes for CASKTGTIDNEQFF.

The J gene is TRBJ2-6, the V gene TRBV11-2; D might be TRBD2 (5 bases). The germline CDR1 and CDR2 sequences are SGHAT and FQNNGV. The CDR3 length is 14 residues. CDR3 sequence reads: CVTTGDSGANVLTF. The CDR3 nucleotides read TGTGTCACAACCGGGGACTCTGGGGCCAACGTCCTGACTTTC. The whole variable domain, filled in from reference TRBV11-2 and TRBJ2-6, reads EAGVAQSPRYKIIEKRQSVAFWCNPISGHATLYWYQQILGQGPKLLIQFQNNGVVDDSQLPKDRFSAERLKGVDSTLKIQPAKLEDSAVYLCVTTGDSGANVLTFGAGSRLTVL.

This chain connects TRBV5-4 to TRBJ2-3; TRBD2 aligns across 10 bases. CDR3 size: 17 residues. Germline trimming cut 4 bases from V and 5 bases from J; bases unmatched to any gene: 13. Germline V gives CDR1 SGHNT, CDR2 YYREEE (reference sequence). CDR3 sequence reads: CASSPLLSGGQGDTQYF. The CDR3 coding sequence is TGTGCCAGCAGCCCATTGCTTAGCGGGGGGCAAGGAGATACGCAGTATTTT.

V and J are TRBV7-8 and TRBJ2-2; either TRBD1 or TRBD2 may supply D (6 bases each). Germline values: CDR1 SGHVS, CDR2 FQNEAQ. V was trimmed by 2 bases and J by 7 bases, leaving 11 bases between them. The CDR3 spans 14 residues. The CDR3 sequence: CASSLFGGGGELFF. The CDR3, as DNA: TGTGCCAGCAGCTTATTCGGGGGCGGCGGGGAGCTGTTTTTT.

The chain recombines TRBV10-3 with TRBJ2-1; D assignment may be TRBD1 or TRBD2 (6 bases each). Germline lookup yields CDR1 ENHRY and CDR2 SYGVKD. The CDR3 runs 17 residues. Trimming removed 2 bases from V and 0 bases from J, with 14 bases in between. The CDR3 DNA follows: TGTGCCATCAGTGAGAATAGGGGGGCCAGCTCCTACAATGAGCAGTTCTTC. Its translation: CAISENRGASSYNEQFF.

This chain joins TRBV27 and TRBJ1-1; D ambiguous. The CDR3 has 15 amino acids. Germline loops: CDR1 MNHEY, CDR2 SMNVEV (reference sequence). Trimming stripped 1 base from V and 4 bases from J, with 13 bases between. The CDR3 sequence: CASSLYQSGSTEAFF. DNA for the CDR3: TGTGCCAGCAGTTTATATCAGTCGGGGTCCACTGAAGCTTTCTTT.

V and J are TRBV19 and TRBJ1-2; TRBD1 agrees at 7 bases. V dropped 5 bases and J dropped 7; count of bases not matched to a gene: 10. Germline lookup yields CDR1 LNHDA and CDR2 SQIVND (reference sequence). This CDR3 is built from 14 residues. This chain's CDR3 is CASSPGDRIGGYTF. The CDR3 DNA sequence: TGTGCCAGTAGTCCCGGGGACAGAATCGGTGGCTACACCTTC.

A single count supports this clone. This chain uses TRBV7-2 with TRBJ2-2, with D tentatively TRBD2 (7 bases). With 5 bases removed from V and 0 bases from J, the gap between germline ends came to 10 bases. Germline values: CDR1 SGHTA, CDR2 FQGNSA. The CDR3 loop spans 15 amino acids. CDR3 loop: CASSPGGPNTGELFF. CDR3 in DNA: TGTGCCAGCAGCCCGGGGGGCCCGAACACCGGGGAGCTGTTTTTT.

The V call is TRBV7-8, the J call TRBJ2-7; 8 nucleotides agree with TRBD2. CDR1 is SGHVS and CDR2 is FQNEAQ in the germline V gene. There are 15 residues in the CDR3. Trimming cost V 5 bases and J 1 base; bases outside gene matches: 7. CDR3 coding DNA: TGTGCCAGCAGCGCGTCGGGGGGGGGATCCTACGAGCAGTACTTC. Translated, it gives CASSASGGGSYEQYF. The full variable domain, in which reference TRBV7-8 and TRBJ2-7 provide the parts outside the CDR3, is GAGVSQSPRYKVAKRGQDVALRCDPISGHVSLFWYQQALGQGPEFLTYFQNEAQLDKSGLPSDRFFAERPEGSVSTLKIQRTQQEDSAVYLCASSASGGGSYEQYFGPGTRLTVT.

This clone was counted a single time. This chain joins TRBV12-3 or TRBV12-4 and TRBJ1-2, with D unresolved. V lost 8 bases and J 0 bases, leaving 7 bases between the germline ends. The CDR3 contains 12 residues. CDR3 in DNA: TGTGCCAGCGGCCCCACTAACTATGGCTACACCTTC. It yields the protein CASGPTNYGYTF.

The rearrangement joins TRBV2 to TRBJ2-2; the match to TRBD1 covers 8 bases. J was trimmed by 2 bases and V by 8 bases; bases with no gene match: 7. CDR1 and CDR2 from the germline V gene are SNHLY and FYNNEI. This CDR3 comprises 15 residues. The CDR3 sequence is CASLEGTGNTGELFF. The CDR3 region has the DNA TGTGCCAGCCTTGAGGGGACAGGAAACACCGGGGAGCTGTTTTTT.

The chain is built from TRBV27 and TRBJ2-1, with TRBD2 matching 9 bases. The CDR3 covers 19 residues. J gave up 1 base and V 5 bases, and 15 bases lay outside the gene matches. CDR1 and CDR2 (germline): MNHEY, SMNVEV (reference sequence). The CDR3: CASSPPPSGVFQSYNEQFF. The CDR3 nucleotides read TGTGCCAGCAGTCCCCCGCCTAGCGGGGTTTTTCAGTCCTACAATGAGCAGTTCTTC.

This clone was recorded only once. The chain employs TRBV2 and TRBJ1-2, with no clear D. V lost 1 base, J lost 0 bases, and 9 bases lay in between. Per germline, CDR1 SNHLY and CDR2 FYNNEI. The length of the CDR3 is 15 residues. CDR3 sequence (DNA): TGTGCCAGCAGTGAAGGCCGGGGTTCTAACTATGGCTACACCTTC. Translated: CASSEGRGSNYGYTF.